Reported below is one T cell receptor (beta chain). Its antigen is as yet unknown. The entirety of the isolated RNA underwent reverse transcription, so expressed TCRB transcripts were sequenced. Roughly 3.4 million reads per sample on average were obtained from naive, central memory and regulatory T cell samples. The assay was immunoSEQ multiplex PCR, and TCRdb's table has in-frame clones only and misses some. The table has 500,000 to 850,000 clones, more than 12% seen once; the top ten hold 0.035% to 0.045%. The record originates from a study of beta chain features in type 1 diabetes. Study in general: Patients looked much like healthy donors when it came to age, gender and cell yields. Examined across all samples were some 110,000,000 sorted cells.

CDR3 length: 16 amino acids. Germline assignment: CDR1 SGDLS and CDR2 YYNGEE. Trimming pared 0 bases from V and 5 bases from J, leaving 15 bases between. Cells sorted by CD45RO/CCR7/CD25/CD127/CD95/CD27 comprised CD4+ naive, central memory, regulatory and stem cell-like memory cells. Study-wide findings and caveats: Patients with Type 1 diabetes showed moderately but significantly shorter TCRB CDR3s in all four CD4+ subsets.

What was sequenced was naive CD4+ T cells from blood. This receptor was identified in a man younger than 35 with type 1 diabetes. The chain employs TRBV9 and TRBJ2-1; maybe TRBD2 (6 bases). CDR3 coding DNA: TGTGCCAGCAGCGTAGACTGGGGGGATATGGACAATGAGCAGTTCTTC. Translation gives CASSVDWGDMDNEQFF.